A single sample is the source of the 24 T cell receptor beta chains below, sequenced in a study of blood T cell repertoires in COVID-19. TCRdb's copy holds only in-frame clones and misses some; the assay was immunoSEQ multiplex PCR. The table shows about 400,000 clones, with roughly 86% occurring only once. Sequencing was performed on PBMCs or T cells enriched from blood (not recorded which). These TCRs come from a middle-aged woman with acute COVID-19.

This chain joins TRBV7-9 and TRBJ2-1, with 8 bases that match TRBD1. This CDR3 has 13 amino acids. V was clipped by 3 bases and J by 9 bases; unmatched bases: 4. In germline, CDR1 is SEHNR, CDR2 FQNEAQ (reference sequence). CDR3 sequence (DNA): TGTGCCAGCAGCTTCGACAGGGGTTCTGAGCAGTTCTTC. Protein sequence: CASSFDRGSEQFF.

The chain recombines TRBV25-1 with TRBJ1-1; D is unresolved. The germline V and J ends were trimmed by 2 bases and 0 bases, with 10 bases remaining between them. The germline gives CDR1 MGHDK, CDR2 SYGVNS. The CDR3 spans 15 residues. CDR3 amino acids: CASSEGGNMNTEAFF. The DNA of the CDR3 is TGTGCCAGCAGTGAAGGCGGTAACATGAACACTGAAGCTTTCTTT.

The gene calls are TRBV4-1 and TRBJ2-3; D is possibly TRBD2 (6 bases). Germline loops: CDR1 MGHRA, CDR2 YSYEKL. V was clipped by 2 bases and J by 1 base, with 22 bases between them. The CDR3 is 19 amino acids. This CDR3 reads CASSQPDWRGRARTDTQYF. The CDR3 region has the DNA TGCGCCAGCAGCCAACCGGACTGGCGGGGCAGGGCTCGCACAGATACGCAGTATTTT.

The chain links TRBV5-4 to TRBJ1-1, with 8 bases that match TRBD1. This CDR3 comprises 14 residues. Germline lookup yields CDR1 SGHNT and CDR2 YYREEE (reference sequence). Trimming took 2 bases from V and 6 from J; bases not matched to a gene: 6. CDR3 residues: CASSFWTGRAEAFF. Here the CDR3 DNA reads TGTGCCAGCAGCTTTTGGACAGGGAGGGCTGAAGCTTTCTTT.

The V call is TRBV29-1, the J call TRBJ1-3; D not resolved. There are 13 residues in the CDR3. Germline V gene sequence: CDR1 SQVTM, CDR2 ANQGSEA. The V end lost 4 bases, the J end lost 0 bases, and 7 bases lay between the germline ends. CDR3 sequence reads: CSVVRDSGNTIYF. CDR3 DNA sequence: TGCAGCGTTGTGAGGGACTCTGGAAACACCATATATTTT.

This clone showed up just a few times. The chain uses TRBV19 and TRBJ2-7; the match to TRBD1 covers 9 bases. The CDR3 runs to 14 residues. Germline V gives CDR1 LNHDA, CDR2 SQIVND (reference sequence). Unmatched junction bases numbered 3, after V lost 4 bases and J lost 2 bases. The CDR3, as DNA: TGTGCCAGTAGTAGGGACAGGGCAGCCTACGAGCAGTACTTC. Encoded protein: CASSRDRAAYEQYF.

The chain uses TRBV11-2 and TRBJ1-2; D remains unclear. CDR3 length: 12 amino acids. CDR1 is SGHAT, CDR2 FQNNGV, per germline. V lost 5 bases and J 4 bases, leaving 8 bases between the germline ends. The CDR3 is CASSHSSYGYTF. The CDR3 DNA is TGTGCCAGCAGCCACAGTTCCTATGGCTACACCTTC.

The rearrangement joins TRBV7-2 to TRBJ1-5, with D possibly being TRBD1 (5 bases). V lost 1 base and J lost 5, with 9 bases in between. Per germline, CDR1 SGHTA and CDR2 FQGNSA. The CDR3 covers 14 residues. The DNA for the CDR3 is TGTGCCAGCAGCTTAGTCAGGGAGGATCAGCCCCAGCATTTT. Protein product: CASSLVREDQPQHF.

This chain links TRBV29-1 with TRBJ1-5, with D unresolved. V dropped 7 bases and J dropped 4 bases, with 11 bases sitting between them. CDR3 size: 12 residues. Looked up from germline, CDR1 is SQVTM and CDR2 is ANQGSEA. CDR3 region: CSAGDGNQPQHF. The CDR3 nucleotides are TGCAGCGCCGGGGATGGGAATCAGCCCCAGCATTTT. Full variable domain (remainder filled in from reference TRBV29-1 and TRBJ1-5): SAVISQKPSRDICQRGTSLTIQCQVDSQVTMMFWYRQQPGQSLTLIATANQGSEATYESGFVIDKFPISRPNLTFSTLTVSNMSPEDSSIYLCSAGDGNQPQHFGDGTRLSIL.

V usage is TRBV29-1 and J usage is TRBJ1-2, with 10 bases matching TRBD1. The CDR3 is made up of 13 amino acids. V lost 6 bases, J lost 2 bases, and 3 bases stayed unmatched. Germline CDR1 is SQVTM and CDR2 is ANQGSEA. CDR3 in DNA: TGCAGCGTGGAGACAGGGGGCAACTATGGCTACACCTTC. Residues: CSVETGGNYGYTF.

The chain joins TRBV3-1 (or the pseudogene TRBV3-2) to TRBJ1-2; D perhaps matches TRBD1 (6 bases). The CDR3 has 14 residues. V dropped 1 base and J dropped 8 bases, with 14 bases sitting between them. Germline values: CDR1 LGHDT, CDR2 YNNKEL (reference sequence). CDR3 DNA sequence: TGTGCCAGCAGCCAAGTTTGGGGGCGCGGGGGCTACACCTTC. Its protein is CASSQVWGRGGYTF.

The V gene is TRBV19, the J gene TRBJ1-6; D ambiguous. Germline-derived CDR1 and CDR2 are LNHDA and SQIVND (reference sequence). The CDR3 contains 18 residues. The germline V and J ends were trimmed by 3 bases and 2 bases, with 17 bases remaining between them. The chain's CDR3 is CASSMDYLRAAYNSPLHF. The CDR3 bases are TGTGCCAGTAGTATGGACTACCTCCGGGCGGCCTATAATTCACCCCTCCACTTT.

The chain uses TRBV6-1 and TRBJ1-6, with D hard to call. The V end was cut by 2 bases, the J end by 0 bases, with 5 bases between. CDR3 size: 15 residues. Germline V gene lookup returns CDR1 MNHNS and CDR2 SASEGT. The CDR3: CASSEQDSYNSPLHF. The CDR3 DNA reads TGTGCCAGCAGTGAACAGGACTCCTATAATTCACCCCTCCACTTT.

The chain has TRBV29-1 and TRBJ1-5; 7 nucleotides agree with TRBD1. The CDR3 is made up of 14 amino acids. Unmatched junction bases numbered 9, after V lost 6 bases and J lost 4 bases. Germline CDR1 reads SQVTM; CDR2 reads ANQGSEA. CDR3 DNA: TGCAGCGTACGAGATGGGACAGCAAATCAGCCCCAGCATTTT. As protein: CSVRDGTANQPQHF.

CDR3 region: CASSFSDYSREQYF. CDR3 in DNA: TGTGCCAGCAGCTTTAGTGACTACTCTCGCGAGCAGTACTTC. This chain connects TRBV7-9 to TRBJ2-7; a weak D match, TRBD2 (5 bases). The germline V and J ends were trimmed by 3 bases and 6 bases, with 15 bases remaining between them. There are 14 residues in the CDR3. Looked up from germline, CDR1 is SEHNR and CDR2 is FQNEAQ (reference sequence).

This sequence joins TRBV24-1 and TRBJ1-5, with 8 nucleotides matching TRBD1. Germline V CDR1 and CDR2: KGHDR, SFDVKD. The CDR3 loop spans 15 amino acids. After removal of 9 bases from V and 5 bases from J, the junction contained 11 bases not matched to a gene. The CDR3 loop reads CATHEDRGWHQPQHF. CDR3 nucleotide sequence: TGTGCCACCCACGAAGACAGGGGATGGCATCAGCCCCAGCATTTT.

This clone was observed a few times. The rearrangement uses TRBV24-1 and TRBJ2-2; the match to TRBD1 covers 8 bases. There are 13 residues in the CDR3. The V segment lost 12 bases and the J segment 1 base; nucleotides outside the gene matches: 3. Germline CDR1 and CDR2: KGHDR and SFDVKD. In DNA form, the CDR3 reads TGTGCCGCGGGACAGGAGAACACCGGGGAGCTGTTTTTT. This sequence encodes CAAGQENTGELFF.

The chain links TRBV10-3 to TRBJ1-4; D remains unclear. This CDR3 has 13 residues. V was cut by 4 bases and J by 8 bases, with 11 bases left in between. Looked up from germline, CDR1 is ENHRY and CDR2 is SYGVKD. CDR3 nucleotides: TGTGCCATCAGTGGGGAGGTGGGGGAAAAACTGTTTTTT. It encodes CAISGEVGEKLFF.

Here the CDR3 DNA reads TGTGCCAGCAGCCAAGGGGGCACCTACAATGAGCAGTTCTTC. Residues: CASSQGGTYNEQFF. This rearrangement joins TRBV11-3 to TRBJ2-1; 7 bases are shared with TRBD1. The J segment lost 2 bases and the V segment lost 5 bases, leaving 3 bases of the junction unmatched. The CDR3 length is 14 residues. The germline CDR1 and CDR2 sequences are SGHNT and YENEEA.

CDR3 sequence: CASRGADGVYEQYF. The CDR3, as DNA: TGTGCCAGCAGAGGGGCCGATGGGGTCTACGAGCAGTACTTC. The V gene is TRBV7-9, the J gene TRBJ2-7; tentative D call: TRBD1 (5 bases). Trimming took off 6 bases at V and 3 bases at J, with 15 bases between the two ends. Germline CDR1 and CDR2: SEHNR and FQNEAQ (reference sequence). There are 14 residues in the CDR3. Combining the CDR3 with reference TRBV7-9 and TRBJ2-7 gives the whole variable domain DTGVSQNPRHKITKRGQNVTFRCDPISEHNRLYWYRQTLGQGPEFLTYFQNEAQLEKSRLLSDRFSAERPKGSFSTLEIQRTEQGDSAMYLCASRGADGVYEQYFGPGTRLTVT.

A word on this clone: The DNA is left out, because the CDR3 cannot be placed on it with certainty; the CDR3 is given as TCRdb lists it. This chain connects TRBV6-5 to TRBJ1-1; no DNA check was done on the table's D call, TRBD1. Looked up from germline, CDR1 is MNHEY and CDR2 is SVGAGI. Including both end residues, the CDR3 is 15 amino acids long. CDR3 in amino acids: CASSFGPGAGTEAFF.

V usage is TRBV9 and J usage is TRBJ2-3; 9 positions match TRBD2. Germline CDR1 and CDR2: SGDLS and YYNGEE. This CDR3 has 18 residues. Germline trimming cut 0 bases from V and 0 bases from J; bases unmatched to any gene: 8. The CDR3: CASSVEGLAGTSTDTQYF. The CDR3 DNA sequence: TGTGCCAGCAGCGTAGAAGGGCTAGCGGGGACTAGCACAGATACGCAGTATTTT.

This clone was recorded only once. The rearrangement links TRBV19 to TRBJ1-2, with 10 bases fitting TRBD1. With 3 bases clipped from V and 5 bases from J, the junction kept 6 bases outside the gene matches. CDR3 length equals 15 residues. Germline V gives CDR1 LNHDA, CDR2 SQIVND (reference sequence). CDR3 in DNA: TGTGCCAGTAGTATGAGGGACAGGGGAGTTTATGGCTACACCTTC. Its protein product is CASSMRDRGVYGYTF. The whole variable domain, filled in from reference TRBV19 and TRBJ1-2, reads DGGITQSPKYLFRKEGQNVTLSCEQNLNHDAMYWYRQDPGQGLRLIYYSQIVNDFQKGDIAEGYSVSREKKESFPLTVTSAQKNPTAFYLCASSMRDRGVYGYTFGSGTRLTVV.

The chain joins TRBV10-3 to TRBJ1-5; 11 bases are a match to TRBD1. The germline CDR1 and CDR2 sequences are ENHRY and SYGVKD. The CDR3 has 15 residues. The V segment lost 0 bases and the J segment 10 bases; nucleotides outside the gene matches: 5. CDR3 residues: CAISESGQGEVPQHF. CDR3 coding DNA: TGTGCCATCAGTGAGTCGGGACAGGGGGAGGTTCCCCAGCATTTT.